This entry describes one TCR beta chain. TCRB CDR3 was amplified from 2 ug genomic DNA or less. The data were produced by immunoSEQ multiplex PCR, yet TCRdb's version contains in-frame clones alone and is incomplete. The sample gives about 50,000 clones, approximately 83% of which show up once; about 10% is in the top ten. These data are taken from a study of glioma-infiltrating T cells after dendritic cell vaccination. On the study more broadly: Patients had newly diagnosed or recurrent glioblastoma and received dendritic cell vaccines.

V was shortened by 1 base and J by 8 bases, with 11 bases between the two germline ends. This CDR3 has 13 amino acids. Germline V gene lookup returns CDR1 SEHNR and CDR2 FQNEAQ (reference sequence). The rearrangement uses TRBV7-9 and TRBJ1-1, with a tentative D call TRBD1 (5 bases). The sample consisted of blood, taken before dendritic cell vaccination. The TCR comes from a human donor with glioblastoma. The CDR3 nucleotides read TGTGCCAGCAGCTTAGATTCCAGGGCCGAAGCTTTCTTT. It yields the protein CASSLDSRAEAFF.